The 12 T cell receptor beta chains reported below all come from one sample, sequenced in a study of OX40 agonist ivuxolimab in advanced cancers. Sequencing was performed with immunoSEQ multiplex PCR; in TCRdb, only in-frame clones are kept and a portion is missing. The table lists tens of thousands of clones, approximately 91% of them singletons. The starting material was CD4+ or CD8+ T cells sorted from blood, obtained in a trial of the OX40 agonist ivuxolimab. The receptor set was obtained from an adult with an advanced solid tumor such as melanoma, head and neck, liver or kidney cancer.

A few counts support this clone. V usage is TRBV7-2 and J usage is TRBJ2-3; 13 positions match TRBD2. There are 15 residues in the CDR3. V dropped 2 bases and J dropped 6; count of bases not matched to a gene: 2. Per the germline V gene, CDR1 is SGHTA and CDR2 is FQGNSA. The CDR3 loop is CASSLTSGGADTQYF. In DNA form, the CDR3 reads TGTGCCAGCAGCTTAACTAGCGGGGGGGCGGATACGCAGTATTTT.

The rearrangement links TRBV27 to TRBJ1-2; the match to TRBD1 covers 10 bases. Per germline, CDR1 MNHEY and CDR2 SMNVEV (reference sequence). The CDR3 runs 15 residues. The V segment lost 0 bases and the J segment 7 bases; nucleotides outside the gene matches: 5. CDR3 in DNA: TGTGCCAGCAGTTTATCGGCGACAGGGGGCAGTGGCTACACCTTC. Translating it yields CASSLSATGGSGYTF.

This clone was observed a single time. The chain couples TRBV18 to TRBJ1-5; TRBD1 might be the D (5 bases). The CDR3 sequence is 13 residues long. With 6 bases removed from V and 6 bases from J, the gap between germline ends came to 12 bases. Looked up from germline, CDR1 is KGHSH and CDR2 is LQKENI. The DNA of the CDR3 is TGTGCCAGCTCCCCCGGGACGAGTCAGCCCCAGCATTTT. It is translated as CASSPGTSQPQHF. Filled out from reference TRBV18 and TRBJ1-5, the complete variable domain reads NAGVMQNPRHLVRRRGQEARLRCSPMKGHSHVYWYRQLPEEGLKFMVYLQKENIIDESGMPKERFSAEFPKEGPSILRIQQVVRGDSAAYFCASSPGTSQPQHFGDGTRLSIL.

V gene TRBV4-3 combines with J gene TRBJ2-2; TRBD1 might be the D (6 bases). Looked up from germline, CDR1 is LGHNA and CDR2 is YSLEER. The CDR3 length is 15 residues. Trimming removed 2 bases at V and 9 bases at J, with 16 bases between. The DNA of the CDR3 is TGCGCCAGCAGCCAACCGGACAGTTTACACCGGGAGCTGTTTTTT. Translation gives CASSQPDSLHRELFF.

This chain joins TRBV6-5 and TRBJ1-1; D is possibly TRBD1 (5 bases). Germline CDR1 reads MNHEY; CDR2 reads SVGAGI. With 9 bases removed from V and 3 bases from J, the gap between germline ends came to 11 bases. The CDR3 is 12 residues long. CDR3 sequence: CASGLGDTEAFF. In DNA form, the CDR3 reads TGTGCCAGTGGCCTAGGGGACACTGAAGCTTTCTTT.

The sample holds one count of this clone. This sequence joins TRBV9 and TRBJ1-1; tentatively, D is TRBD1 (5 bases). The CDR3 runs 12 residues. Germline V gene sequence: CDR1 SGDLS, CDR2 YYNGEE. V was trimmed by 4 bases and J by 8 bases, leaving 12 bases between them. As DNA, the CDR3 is TGTGCCAGCAGCTCCAGCGGGGCCGAAGCTTTCTTT. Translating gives CASSSSGAEAFF.

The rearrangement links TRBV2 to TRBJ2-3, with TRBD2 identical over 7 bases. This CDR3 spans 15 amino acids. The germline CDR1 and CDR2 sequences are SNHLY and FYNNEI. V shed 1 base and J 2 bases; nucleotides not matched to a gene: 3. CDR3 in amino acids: CASSEGAGSTDTQYF. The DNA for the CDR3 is TGTGCCAGCAGTGAAGGAGCGGGGTCCACAGATACGCAGTATTTT.

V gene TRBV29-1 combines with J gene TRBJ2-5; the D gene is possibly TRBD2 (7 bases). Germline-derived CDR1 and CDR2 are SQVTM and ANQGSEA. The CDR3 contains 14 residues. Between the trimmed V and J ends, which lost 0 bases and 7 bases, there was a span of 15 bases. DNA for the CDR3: TGCAGCGTTGAAGACCGGGGGGAAGGGGGGACCCAGTACTTC. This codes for CSVEDRGEGGTQYF.

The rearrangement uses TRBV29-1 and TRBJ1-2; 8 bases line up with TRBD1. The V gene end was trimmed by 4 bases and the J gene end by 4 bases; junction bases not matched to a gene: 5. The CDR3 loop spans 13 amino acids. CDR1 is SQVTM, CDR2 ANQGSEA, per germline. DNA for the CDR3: TGCAGCGTTGCTAGGACAGGGTCCTATGGCTACACCTTC. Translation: CSVARTGSYGYTF. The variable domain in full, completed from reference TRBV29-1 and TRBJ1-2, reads SAVISQKPSRDICQRGTSLTIQCQVDSQVTMMFWYRQQPGQSLTLIATANQGSEATYESGFVIDKFPISRPNLTFSTLTVSNMSPEDSSIYLCSVARTGSYGYTFGSGTRLTVV.

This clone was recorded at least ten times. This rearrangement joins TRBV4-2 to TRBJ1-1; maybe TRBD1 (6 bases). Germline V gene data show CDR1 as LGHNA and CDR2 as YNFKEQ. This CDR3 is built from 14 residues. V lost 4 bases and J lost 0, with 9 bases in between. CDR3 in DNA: TGTGCCAGCAGCCCGGGGGCCATGAACACTGAAGCTTTCTTT. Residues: CASSPGAMNTEAFF.

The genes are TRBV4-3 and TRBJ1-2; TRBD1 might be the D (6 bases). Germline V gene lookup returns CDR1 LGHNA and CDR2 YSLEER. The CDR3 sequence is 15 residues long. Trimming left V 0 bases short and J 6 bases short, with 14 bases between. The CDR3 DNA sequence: TGCGCCAGCAGCCAAGATGGCGGGGGCGCTAATGGCTACACCTTC. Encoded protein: CASSQDGGGANGYTF.

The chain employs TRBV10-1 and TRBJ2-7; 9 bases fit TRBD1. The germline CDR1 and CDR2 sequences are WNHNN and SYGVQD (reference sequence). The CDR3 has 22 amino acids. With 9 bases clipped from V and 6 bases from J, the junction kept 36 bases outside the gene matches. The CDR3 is CASGPGQGPRKGILLYPPEQYF. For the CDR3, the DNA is TGCGCCAGTGGACCGGGACAGGGACCGAGGAAAGGCATCCTACTATACCCCCCCGAGCAGTACTTC.